This T cell receptor beta chain emerged from a study of identical twins (dated by TCRdb to between 2015 and 2016). At the level of the whole study: The study deep-sequenced TCR alpha and beta repertoires from monozygotic twins, unrelated adults of various ages and cord blood to test whether fetal clonotypes persist. To rule out contamination, the twin experiments were replicated at different times with different library preparation protocols.

Every donor in the study was a healthy Caucasian. Three pairs of female monozygotic twins, all aged 18 to 29 years, made up the twin cohort. Positive isolation kits from Invitrogen were used to isolate CD4+ and CD8+ T cell populations. This clonotype was picked up a small number of times. Its target antigen remains unknown. The input lacks base qualities; no much larger clone sits a single base away. Points the paper makes about the study in general: Zero-insertion analyses could be partly confounded by invariant T cells such as MAIT and iNKT, though diverse VJ usage argued against such confounding for most clonotypes. Compared with coincidental sharing between unrelated individuals, out-of-frame TCR alpha sequences shared between twins showed an excess of sequences with low generation probability. In monozygotic twins, recombination models systematically underestimated out-of-frame TCR alpha sharing, but the models matched the sharing seen between unrelated individuals. A weaker excess of twin sharing was found in beta out-of-frame sequences because the signal-to-noise ratio was lowered by fewer shared sequences. Fewer insertions were carried by abundant cord blood beta clonotypes; a weaker similar trend was observed in young adult naive repertoires, while no such trend was observed in memory repertoires. Conclusions relied on cross-sectional statistical analysis, since the same donors could not be followed over many years.

The library relied on 5' RACE. Instrument used: Illumina HiSeq 2000. A universal primer binding site was added through template switching, and the final cDNA carried a unique molecular identifier so that TCR cDNA molecules could be counted accurately. Specific primers in the conserved constant-segment region were used to synthesize first-strand cDNA for the TCR alpha and beta chains. To control for contamination, every cDNA library carried two barcodes: a SMART-Mk sample barcode plus Illumina barcodes. TruSeq adapter sequences along with Illumina sample barcodes were introduced in two successive PCR steps. Sequencing of the TCR alpha and beta cDNA libraries was done on the Illumina HiSeq platform using custom primers. As for how the authors treated the data: Unique molecular identifiers were extracted from raw reads with MiGEC, and CDR3 positions were determined with MiXCR. For each individual, recombination models were inferred using an EM algorithm with the repgenHMM and IGoR tools. The tcR package in R was used for shared clonotype analysis, with sharing normalized by the product of cloneset sizes. Out-of-frame nonproductive sequences were analyzed to study raw recombination free of thymic and clonal selection effects. Using fastp at Q25 and MiXCR, TCRdb reprocessed the public reads and kept productive beta chains. Rows with one shared CDR3 protein collapse into an entry with the most common genes and DNA. These V and J calls originate from TCRdb's pipeline instead of the authors' own analysis. Counted in this sample were more than 400,000 distinct CDR3 sequences; approximately 14% of them appeared once. Jointly, the top ten make up about 0.47% of the sample.

At the junction V is shortened by 8 bases and J by 5 bases, with 22 bases in between. The CDR3 holds 15 amino acids from the cysteine to the phenylalanine. The kept DNA is CDR3 alone, 45 bases in frame from the first base. For CDR1 and CDR2, the germline V gene (reference sequence) lists MNHEY and SMNVEV. This sample was also put to use in a study of yellow fever vaccine responses in identical twins. That second publication adds: According to the authors, the vaccine-induced T cell response in identical twins seemed to be partly convergent and partly specific to each individual. The study precisely tracked vaccine-responding T cell clones in identical twins.

Sequenced input: CD4+ T cells sorted from blood. This clonotype was sampled from a woman between 18 and 29 years old in good health. Recombination joined TRBV27 with TRBJ2-7; the D gene is perhaps TRBD2, on 5 matching bases. The CDR3 reads CASGQDRTSRDEQYF. Here is the DNA: TGTGCCAGCGGCCAAGATCGTACTAGTCGGGACGAGCAGTACTTC.